Included here is one T cell receptor beta chain sequence, with context. Its specificity is unknown. The germline CDR1 and CDR2 sequences are LNHDA and SQIVND (reference sequence). V shed 6 bases, J shed 5 bases, and the junction held 8 bases outside the gene matches. CDR3 length equals 15 residues. This sample is part of a study of cytomegalovirus exposure and HLA in healthy donors. General observations from the study: Beyond CMV serostatus, there was no information to go on about immune exposure.

In the PCR, 60 Vbeta and 13 Jbeta primers were used. Only in-frame clones appear in the TCRdb table, and some are missing; sequencing was by immunoSEQ multiplex PCR. This table lists roughly 150,000 clones. The TCR comes from a woman between 45 and 60 years old in good health and CMV-seronegative. Material for sequencing was PBMCs. The J gene is TRBJ1-1, the V gene TRBV19; 11 bases are a match to TRBD1. CDR3: CASRQIGTGGTEAFF. CDR3 bases: TGTGCCAGTAGGCAAATCGGGACAGGGGGAACTGAAGCTTTCTTT.